One and the same sample provided the 2 T cell receptor beta chains below, sequenced in a study of blood T cell repertoires in COVID-19. Measured with immunoSEQ multiplex PCR; TCRdb has only the in-frame clones, and not every one. The table includes approximately 170,000 clones, 88% detected once. The source material was PBMCs or T cells enriched from blood (not recorded which). These receptors all stem from a young woman who had recovered from COVID-19.

This clone was observed a single time. The rearrangement links TRBV7-9 to TRBJ2-3; a weak D match, TRBD2 (6 bases). Germline-derived CDR1 and CDR2 are SEHNR and FQNEAQ (reference sequence). Trimming pared 4 bases from V and 5 bases from J, leaving 13 bases between. This CDR3 has 14 residues. CDR3 loop: CASSSGLGRDTQYF. The CDR3 coding sequence is TGTGCCAGCAGCTCGGGACTGGGACGAGATACGCAGTATTTT.

The V call is TRBV7-2, the J call TRBJ2-7; 9 nucleotides align to TRBD2. The CDR3 runs 15 residues. Trimming took 7 bases from V and 7 from J; bases not matched to a gene: 14. CDR1 and CDR2 from the germline V gene are SGHTA and FQGNSA. The CDR3 here is CASTPGLAFSREQYF. The CDR3 DNA reads as TGTGCCAGCACACCGGGACTAGCCTTTTCTCGGGAGCAGTACTTC. Together with reference TRBV7-2 and TRBJ2-7, the CDR3 gives the full variable domain: GAGVSQSPSNKVTEKGKDVELRCDPISGHTALYWYRQSLGQGLEFLIYFQGNSAPDKSGLPSDRFSAERTGGSVSTLTIQRTQQEDSAVYLCASTPGLAFSREQYFGPGTRLTVT.